Below, 8 T cell receptor beta chains from the same sample are listed, as sequenced in a study of graft-versus-host responses after intestinal transplantation. Their cognate antigens are unknown. Data came from immunoSEQ multiplex PCR; TCRdb stores just in-frame clones and leaves some out. The sample holds about 59,000 clones, about 94% seen once. Sequenced here: unstimulated CD4+ T cells sorted from spleen or lymph node cells, sampled before transplant. Receptor source: a human donor who was the organ donor for an intestinal transplant.

The J gene is TRBJ2-5, the V gene TRBV4-1, with 7 bases that match TRBD1. J lost 7 bases, V lost 4 bases, and 12 bases had no gene match. This CDR3 has 15 amino acids. Germline CDR1 and CDR2: MGHRA and YSYEKL. DNA for the CDR3: TGCGCCAGCAGCCTCCTATATCGACAGGGCGGGACCCAGTACTTC. Its protein product is CASSLLYRQGGTQYF.

Concerning this clone itself: The junction differs from germline at one of its ends, possibly a read error. The rearrangement uses TRBV7-6 and TRBJ2-5; TRBD2 aligns across 9 bases. The CDR3 is 13 residues long. The germline V gene has CDR1 SGHVS and CDR2 FNYEAQ. CDR3 coding DNA: TGTGCCAGCAGCGTAGCGGGGGTGGAGACCCAGTACTTC. Translated, it gives CASSVAGVETQYF.

The chain combines TRBV6-5 with TRBJ1-2; possible D gene TRBD1, 5 bases. Germline V gene data show CDR1 as MNHEY and CDR2 as SVGAGI. V lost 3 bases, J lost 5 bases, and 13 bases lay in between. The CDR3 runs 14 residues. CDR3 loop: CASSYEPGTYGYTF. The DNA for the CDR3 is TGTGCCAGCAGTTATGAACCGGGGACGTATGGCTACACCTTC.

This sequence joins TRBV19 and TRBJ2-5; 8 bases are a match to TRBD2. This CDR3 contains 14 residues. The germline V gene encodes CDR1 LNHDA and CDR2 SQIVND (reference sequence). V lost 6 bases, J lost 5 bases, and 8 bases stayed unmatched. The CDR3 spells CASRIRGGLETQYF. The CDR3 DNA reads TGTGCCAGTAGGATCCGGGGGGGCCTCGAGACCCAGTACTTC.

The chain combines TRBV5-1 with TRBJ1-2; D is undetermined. The CDR3 is 15 amino acids. The germline V gene has CDR1 SGHRS and CDR2 YFSETQ. V was pared by 1 base and J by 1 base, with 11 bases between. Written as DNA, the CDR3 is TGCGCCAGCAGCTTGTATCAGGCCAATAACTATGGCTACACCTTC. This gives the protein CASSLYQANNYGYTF. The full variable domain, rest sourced from reference TRBV5-1 and TRBJ1-2, is KAGVTQTPRYLIKTRGQQVTLSCSPISGHRSVSWYQQTPGQGLQFLFEYFSETQRNKGNFPGRFSGRQFSNSRSEMNVSTLELGDSALYLCASSLYQANNYGYTFGSGTRLTVV.

The chain carries TRBV29-1 and TRBJ1-4, with D possibly TRBD1 on 5 matching bases. Germline-derived CDR1 and CDR2 are SQVTM and ANQGSEA. This CDR3 spans 13 amino acids. Trimming took off 4 bases at V and 7 bases at J, with 13 bases between the two ends. In DNA, the CDR3 is TGCAGCGTTGGGGGTAGGGGCGGTGAAAAACTGTTTTTT. Translated, it gives CSVGGRGGEKLFF.

The chain links TRBV6-5 to TRBJ2-5; D is possibly TRBD2 (6 bases). The CDR3 length is 15 residues. Trimming removed 8 bases at V and 2 bases at J, with 18 bases between. Germline CDR1 and CDR2: MNHEY and SVGAGI. As DNA, the CDR3 is TGTGCCAGCCAGTCGGGTGGGGGGAGGCAAGAGACCCAGTACTTC. Translation gives CASQSGGGRQETQYF.

The rearrangement joins TRBV6-5 to TRBJ2-1; possibly TRBD2 for D (6 bases). CDR1 is MNHEY, CDR2 SVGAGI, per germline. This CDR3 comprises 14 residues. The V end was cut by 0 bases, the J end by 7 bases, with 10 bases between. As DNA, the CDR3 is TGTGCCAGCAGTTACTCGGTCCTAGCGAATGAGCAGTTCTTC. This gives the protein CASSYSVLANEQFF.